A selection of T cell receptor beta chains follows, all from one sample in a study of beta chain features in type 1 diabetes. This table comes from immunoSEQ multiplex PCR, and its TCRdb copy is limited to in-frame clones, with some not included. The table records fewer than 150,000 clones, less than 9% of them present only once. Sequencing used central memory CD4+ T cells from blood. These receptors came from a woman aged 25 to 39 in good health. Each CDR3 is given without its conserved first and last residue.

v_gene: TRBV7-9
j_gene: TRBJ2-2
CDR3aa: ASSLVRAGELF

v_gene: TRBV28
j_gene: TRBJ2-4
CDR3aa: ASRDGTGRNIQY

v_gene: TRBV5-1
j_gene: TRBJ2-1
CDR3aa: ASSLLAGARYNEQF

v_gene: TRBV19
j_gene: TRBJ2-6
CDR3aa: ASSIRGSGANVLT

v_gene: TRBV28
j_gene: TRBJ2-3
CDR3aa: ASTRQLLNTQY

v_gene: TRBV7-9
j_gene: TRBJ1-1
CDR3aa: ASSLEKNTEAF

v_gene: TRBV10-3
j_gene: TRBJ2-7
CDR3aa: AISEPSPTSGASYEQY

v_gene: TRBV6-1
j_gene: TRBJ2-5
CDR3aa: ASSPGQGGETQY

v_gene: TRBV11-3
j_gene: TRBJ2-3
CDR3aa: ASSLSGRTDTQY

v_gene: TRBV9
j_gene: TRBJ2-7
CDR3aa: ASSVEAGGEQY

v_gene: TRBV7-9
j_gene: TRBJ2-5
CDR3aa: ASSLGTGQETQY

v_gene: TRBV29-1
j_gene: TRBJ2-3
CDR3aa: SVEGGTDTQY

v_gene: TRBV25-1
j_gene: TRBJ1-2
CDR3aa: ASSDPKGDNYGYT